What follows are 16 T cell receptor beta chains derived from one specimen sequenced in a study of T cell responses to AZD1222 COVID-19 vaccine. Assay used: immunoSEQ multiplex PCR; TCRdb lists only in-frame clones, some missing. The sample contains around 94,000 clones, roughly 90% of which appear only once. The specimen comprised peripheral blood, sampled on day 0 of AZD1222 vaccination. These receptors were obtained from an adult in good health.

J is TRBJ1-6 and V is TRBV7-2; 8 positions agree with TRBD1. Trimming cost V 5 bases and J 3 bases; bases outside gene matches: 3. Germline lookup yields CDR1 SGHTA and CDR2 FQGNSA. CDR3 length: 15 residues. In nucleotides, the CDR3 is TGTGCCAGCAGCCTTGGGACAGGCTATAATTCACCCCTCCACTTT. It codes for CASSLGTGYNSPLHF. The full variable domain, its missing parts supplied by reference TRBV7-2 and TRBJ1-6, is GAGVSQSPSNKVTEKGKDVELRCDPISGHTALYWYRQSLGQGLEFLIYFQGNSAPDKSGLPSDRFSAERTGGSVSTLTIQRTQQEDSAVYLCASSLGTGYNSPLHFGNGTRLTVT.

The chain links TRBV11-2 to TRBJ1-6, with TRBD1 matching over 10 bases. V gave up 4 bases and J gave up 9 bases; unmatched junction bases: 3. Looked up from germline, CDR1 is SGHAT and CDR2 is FQNNGV. This CDR3 spans 14 amino acids. CDR3 sequence (DNA): TGTGCCAGCAGCTCTGGACAGGGGGGTTCACCCCTCCACTTT. This codes for CASSSGQGGSPLHF.

This sequence joins TRBV6-5 and TRBJ2-3, with D possibly matching TRBD1 (6 bases). This CDR3 spans 15 amino acids. CDR1 MNHEY and CDR2 SVGAGI come from the germline V gene. V was cut by 6 bases and J by 1 base, with 14 bases left in between. The CDR3 region is CASSAGTLGTDTQYF. CDR3 sequence (DNA): TGTGCCAGCAGCGCCGGGACACTAGGCACAGATACGCAGTATTTT.

This chain connects TRBV27 to TRBJ2-7, with 10 bases lining up with TRBD2. CDR3 length equals 16 residues. J lost 2 bases, V lost 3 bases, and 7 bases had no gene match. Germline CDR1 and CDR2: MNHEY and SMNVEV (reference sequence). CDR3 bases: TGTGCCAGCAGTTTGAGATTAGCGGGGGGTACCTACGAGCAGTACTTC. Protein product: CASSLRLAGGTYEQYF.

The CDR3 coding sequence is TGTGCCAGTAGTCCCGGACTGGCTAGCGGGGGGGCCGCAGATACGCAGTATTTT. Translated, it gives CASSPGLASGGAADTQYF. This chain connects TRBV19 to TRBJ2-3; 12 nucleotides line up with TRBD2. Germline V CDR1 and CDR2: LNHDA, SQIVND (reference sequence). Trimming took 5 bases from V and 4 from J; bases not matched to a gene: 13. The CDR3 is 18 amino acids. Combining the CDR3 with reference TRBV19 and TRBJ2-3 gives the whole variable domain DGGITQSPKYLFRKEGQNVTLSCEQNLNHDAMYWYRQDPGQGLRLIYYSQIVNDFQKGDIAEGYSVSREKKESFPLTVTSAQKNPTAFYLCASSPGLASGGAADTQYFGPGTRLTVL.

The chain uses TRBV5-1 and TRBJ1-1; D uncertain. Germline V gives CDR1 SGHRS, CDR2 YFSETQ. This CDR3 contains 15 residues. The V gene lost 4 bases and the J gene lost 1 base, with 14 bases spanning the gap. CDR3 sequence reads: CASSPREGGNTEAFF. The CDR3 DNA follows: TGCGCCAGCAGCCCCCGGGAGGGAGGGAACACTGAAGCTTTCTTT. The entire variable domain, with the rest obtained from reference TRBV5-1 and TRBJ1-1, is as follows: KAGVTQTPRYLIKTRGQQVTLSCSPISGHRSVSWYQQTPGQGLQFLFEYFSETQRNKGNFPGRFSGRQFSNSRSEMNVSTLELGDSALYLCASSPREGGNTEAFFGQGTRLTVV.

V and J are TRBV19 and TRBJ1-1, with D perhaps TRBD1 (5 bases). With 3 bases removed from V and 6 bases from J, the gap between germline ends came to 11 bases. Germline loops: CDR1 LNHDA, CDR2 SQIVND (reference sequence). This CDR3 has 13 residues. The CDR3 is CASSITGGAEAFF. The CDR3 coding sequence is TGTGCCAGTAGTATTACGGGGGGGGCTGAAGCTTTCTTT.

The gene calls are TRBV25-1 and TRBJ1-4; D remains unclear. Germline-derived CDR1 and CDR2 are MGHDK and SYGVNS. The CDR3 has 14 amino acids. The germline V and J ends were trimmed by 0 bases and 4 bases, with 6 bases remaining between them. CDR3 sequence reads: CASSEYGRNEKLFF. Written as DNA, the CDR3 is TGTGCCAGCAGTGAATATGGACGTAATGAAAAACTGTTTTTT.

J is TRBJ1-5 and V is TRBV5-4; unclear D gene. The CDR3 contains 14 residues. CDR1 and CDR2 (germline): SGHNT, YYREEE (reference sequence). The ends were cut back, 10 bases at V and 2 bases at J, with 16 bases in the middle. The CDR3 loop is CAYGQVRGNQPQHF. The CDR3 nucleotides are TGTGCCTACGGGCAGGTAAGGGGCAATCAGCCCCAGCATTTT. The full variable domain, rest sourced from reference TRBV5-4 and TRBJ1-5, is ETGVTQSPTHLIKTRGQQVTLRCSSQSGHNTVSWYQQALGQGPQFIFQYYREEENGRGNFPPRFSGLQFPNYSSELNVNALELDDSALYLCAYGQVRGNQPQHFGDGTRLSIL.

The chain links TRBV7-2 to TRBJ2-1; 8 bases are shared with TRBD1. CDR1 is SGHTA and CDR2 is FQGNSA in the germline V gene. The CDR3 spans 15 residues. The J segment lost 7 bases and the V segment lost 5 bases, leaving 10 bases of the junction unmatched. CDR3 sequence: CASSPRRTGSNEQFF. The CDR3 DNA reads TGTGCCAGCAGCCCCCGTCGGACAGGGTCGAATGAGCAGTTCTTC.

CDR3 in amino acids: CASSSLNRGYTDTQYF. In DNA form, the CDR3 reads TGTGCCAGCAGCTCCCTCAACAGGGGTTATACAGATACGCAGTATTTT. This chain uses TRBV11-2 with TRBJ2-3; 7 bases are a match to TRBD1. The CDR3 totals 16 residues. The J segment lost 3 bases and the V segment lost 4 bases, leaving 10 bases of the junction unmatched. Germline lookup yields CDR1 SGHAT and CDR2 FQNNGV.

The chain combines TRBV12-2 with TRBJ2-3; the table's D call of TRBD2 was not tested on the DNA. TRBV12-2 is a recognized pseudogene. There are 19 residues in the CDR3. In DNA, the CDR3 is TGTGCAAGTCGCTTAGGACTAGCGGGGGGCCAAGTACTCACAGATACGCAGTATTTT. Amino acid sequence: CASRLGLAGGQVLTDTQYF.

This clone was seen just once. This chain uses TRBV9 with TRBJ1-5; 7 bases are shared with TRBD1. Germline lookup yields CDR1 SGDLS and CDR2 YYNGEE. Germline trimming cut 3 bases from V and 0 bases from J; bases unmatched to any gene: 3. This CDR3 is built from 15 residues. Here the CDR3 DNA reads TGTGCCAGCAGCGGACAGGGATTTAGCAATCAGCCCCAGCATTTT. Translated: CASSGQGFSNQPQHF.

The CDR3 loop is CASSPQGAGGYTF. CDR3 DNA: TGTGCCAGCAGTCCTCAGGGGGCCGGTGGCTACACCTTC. V gene TRBV12-3 or TRBV12-4 combines with J gene TRBJ1-2, with 8 bases aligning to TRBD1. This CDR3 has 13 residues. V was clipped by 5 bases and J by 7 bases; unmatched bases: 6.

This chain uses TRBV4-2 with TRBJ1-4, with D perhaps matching TRBD1 (5 bases). CDR1 and CDR2 (germline): LGHNA, YNFKEQ. This CDR3 is 12 amino acids long. V lost 5 bases to trimming and J lost 8 bases, with 9 bases between them. The CDR3 loop reads CASSSRGEKLFF. The CDR3, as DNA: TGTGCCAGCAGCTCAAGGGGAGAAAAACTGTTTTTT.

The genes are TRBV19 and TRBJ2-2; D gene unclear. The CDR3 loop spans 12 amino acids. Germline values: CDR1 LNHDA, CDR2 SQIVND (reference sequence). V was shortened by 4 bases and J by 7 bases, with 7 bases between the two germline ends. CDR3 in DNA: TGTGCCAGTAGTACAGGCTTCGGGGAGCTGTTTTTT. This translates into CASSTGFGELFF.